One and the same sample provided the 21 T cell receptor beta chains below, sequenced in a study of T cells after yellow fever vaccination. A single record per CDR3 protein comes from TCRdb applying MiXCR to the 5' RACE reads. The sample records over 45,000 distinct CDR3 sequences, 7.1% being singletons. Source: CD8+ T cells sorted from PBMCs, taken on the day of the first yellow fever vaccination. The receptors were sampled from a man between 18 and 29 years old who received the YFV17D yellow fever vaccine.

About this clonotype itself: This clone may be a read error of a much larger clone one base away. CDR3 protein: CASCQGRGWDEKLFF. CDR3 DNA sequence: TGTGCCAGCTGCCAAGGCAGGGGATGGGATGAAAAACTGTTTTTT. The chain carries TRBV3-1 and TRBJ1-4; weak D call: TRBD1 (6 bases). Germline assignment: CDR1 LGHDT and CDR2 YNNKEL (reference sequence). The length of the CDR3 is 15 residues.

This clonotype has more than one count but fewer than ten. CDR3 loop: CASSIGSEAEQYV. The CDR3 DNA reads TGTGCCAGTAGTATCGGGTCCGAGGCCGAGCAGTACGTC. The V gene is TRBV19, the J gene TRBJ2-7; no firm D call. The germline V gene has CDR1 LNHDA and CDR2 SQIVND (reference sequence). Trimming shortened V by 3 bases and J by 6 bases, and 12 bases separated the two germline ends. CDR3 length equals 13 residues.

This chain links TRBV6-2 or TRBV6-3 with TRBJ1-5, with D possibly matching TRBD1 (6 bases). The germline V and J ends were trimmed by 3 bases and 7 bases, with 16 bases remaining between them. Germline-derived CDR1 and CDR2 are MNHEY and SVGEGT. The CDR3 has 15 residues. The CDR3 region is CASSYGTSLPQPQHF. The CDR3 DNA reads TGTGCCAGCAGTTATGGGACATCATTACCCCAGCCCCAGCATTTT.

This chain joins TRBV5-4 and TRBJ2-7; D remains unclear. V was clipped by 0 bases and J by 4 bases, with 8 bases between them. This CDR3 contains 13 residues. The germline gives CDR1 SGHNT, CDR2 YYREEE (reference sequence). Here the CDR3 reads CASSLVVGYEQYF. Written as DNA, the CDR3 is TGTGCCAGCAGCTTGGTAGTTGGGTACGAGCAGTACTTC.

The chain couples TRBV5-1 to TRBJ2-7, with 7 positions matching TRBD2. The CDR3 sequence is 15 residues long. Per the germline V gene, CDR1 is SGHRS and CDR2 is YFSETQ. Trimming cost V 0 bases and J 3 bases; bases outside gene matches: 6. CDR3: CASSLAGGSDYEQYF. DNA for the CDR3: TGCGCCAGCAGCTTGGCCGGGGGGTCCGACTACGAGCAGTACTTC.

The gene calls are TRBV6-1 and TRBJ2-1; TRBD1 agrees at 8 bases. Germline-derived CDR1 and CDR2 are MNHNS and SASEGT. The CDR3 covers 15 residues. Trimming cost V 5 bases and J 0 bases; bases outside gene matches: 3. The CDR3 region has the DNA TGTGCCAGCAGTCATGGACAGGGCTCCTACAATGAGCAGTTCTTC. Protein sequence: CASSHGQGSYNEQFF.

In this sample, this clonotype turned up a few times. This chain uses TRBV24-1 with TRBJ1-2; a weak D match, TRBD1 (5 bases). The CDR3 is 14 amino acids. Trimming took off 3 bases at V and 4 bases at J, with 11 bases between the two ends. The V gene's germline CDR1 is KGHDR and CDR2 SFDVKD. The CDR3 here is CATSDHRDPYGYTF. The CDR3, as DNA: TGTGCCACCAGTGATCACCGGGACCCCTATGGCTACACCTTC.

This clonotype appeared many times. This CDR3 is CASRTGTMVDTQYF. The CDR3 DNA is TGTGCCAGCAGAACCGGGACGATGGTAGATACGCAGTATTTT. The V gene is TRBV12-3 or TRBV12-4, the J gene TRBJ2-3; the D call may be TRBD1 or TRBD2 (5 bases each). Trimming pared 6 bases from V and 5 bases from J, leaving 15 bases between. The CDR3 has 14 amino acids.

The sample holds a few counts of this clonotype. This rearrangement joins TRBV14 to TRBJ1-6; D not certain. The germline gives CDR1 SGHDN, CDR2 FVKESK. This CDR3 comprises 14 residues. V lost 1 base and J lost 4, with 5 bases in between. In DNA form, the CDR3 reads TGTGCCAGCAGCCAAGGACGGTATAATTCACCCCTCCACTTT. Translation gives CASSQGRYNSPLHF.

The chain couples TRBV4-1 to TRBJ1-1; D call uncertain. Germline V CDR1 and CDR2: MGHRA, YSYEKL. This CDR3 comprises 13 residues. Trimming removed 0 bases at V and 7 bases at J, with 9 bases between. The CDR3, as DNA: TGCGCCAGCAGCCAAGATGAAGGTAATGAAGCTTTCTTT. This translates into CASSQDEGNEAFF.

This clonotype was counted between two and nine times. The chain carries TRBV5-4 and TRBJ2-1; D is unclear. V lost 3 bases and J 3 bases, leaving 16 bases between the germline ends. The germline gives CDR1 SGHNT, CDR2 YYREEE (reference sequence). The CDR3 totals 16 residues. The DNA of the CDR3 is TGTGCCAGCAGCTCACGCAGCCTACCCCTCTACAATGAGCAGTTCTTC. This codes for CASSSRSLPLYNEQFF.

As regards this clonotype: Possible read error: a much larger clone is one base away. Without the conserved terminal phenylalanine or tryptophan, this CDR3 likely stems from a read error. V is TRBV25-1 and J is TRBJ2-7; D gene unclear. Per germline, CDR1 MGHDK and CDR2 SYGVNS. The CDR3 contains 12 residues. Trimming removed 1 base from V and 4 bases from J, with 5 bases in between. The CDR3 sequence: CASSESQYEQYS. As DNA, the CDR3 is TGTGCCAGCAGTGAATCCCAGTACGAGCAGTACTCC.

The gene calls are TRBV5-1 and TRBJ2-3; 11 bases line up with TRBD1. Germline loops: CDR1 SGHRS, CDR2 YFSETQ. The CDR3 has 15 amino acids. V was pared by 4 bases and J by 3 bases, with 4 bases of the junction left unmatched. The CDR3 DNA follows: TGCGCCAGCAGCCCCGGGACAGGGGGGACAGATACGCAGTATTTT. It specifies CASSPGTGGTDTQYF.

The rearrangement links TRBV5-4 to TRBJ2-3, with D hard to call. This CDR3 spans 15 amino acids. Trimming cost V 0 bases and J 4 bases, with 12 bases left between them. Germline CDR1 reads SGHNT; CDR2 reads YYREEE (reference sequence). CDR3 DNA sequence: TGTGCCAGCAGCTTGGTCACCAGTCGTCCAGATACGCAGTATTTT. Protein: CASSLVTSRPDTQYF.

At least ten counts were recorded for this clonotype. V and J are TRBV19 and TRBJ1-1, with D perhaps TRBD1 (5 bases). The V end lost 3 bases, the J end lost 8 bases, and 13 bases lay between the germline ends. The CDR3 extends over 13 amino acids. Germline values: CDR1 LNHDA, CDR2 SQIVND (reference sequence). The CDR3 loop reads CASSISSGTEAFF. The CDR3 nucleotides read TGTGCCAGTAGTATTAGCTCGGGGACCGAAGCTTTCTTT.

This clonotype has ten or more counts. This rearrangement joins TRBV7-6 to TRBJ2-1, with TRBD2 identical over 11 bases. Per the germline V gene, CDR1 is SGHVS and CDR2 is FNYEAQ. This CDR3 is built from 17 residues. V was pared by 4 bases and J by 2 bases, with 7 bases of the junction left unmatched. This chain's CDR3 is CASSSRGTSGPYNEQFF. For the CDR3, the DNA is TGTGCCAGCAGCTCCCGTGGGACTAGCGGACCCTACAATGAGCAGTTCTTC.

The CDR3, as DNA: TGTGCCAGCCGGGATCCGGGACCTTACAATGAGCAGTTCTTC. Protein: CASRDPGPYNEQFF. The chain joins TRBV25-1 to TRBJ2-1; D possibly matches TRBD1 or TRBD2 (5 bases each). Trimming stripped 8 bases from V and 4 bases from J, with 15 bases between. Germline assignment: CDR1 MGHDK and CDR2 SYGVNS. The CDR3 has 14 residues.

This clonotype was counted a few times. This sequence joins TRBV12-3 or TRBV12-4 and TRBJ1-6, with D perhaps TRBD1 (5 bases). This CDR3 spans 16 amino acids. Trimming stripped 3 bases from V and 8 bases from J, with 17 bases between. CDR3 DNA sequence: TGTGCCAGCAGTTTTTCCGGGGGAGGTGCAGATTCACCCCTCCACTTT. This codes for CASSFSGGGADSPLHF.

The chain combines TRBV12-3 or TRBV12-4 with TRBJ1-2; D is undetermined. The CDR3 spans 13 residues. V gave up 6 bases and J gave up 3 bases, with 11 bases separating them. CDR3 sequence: CASRPNGDYGYTF. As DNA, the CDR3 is TGTGCCAGCAGGCCGAACGGGGACTATGGCTACACCTTC.

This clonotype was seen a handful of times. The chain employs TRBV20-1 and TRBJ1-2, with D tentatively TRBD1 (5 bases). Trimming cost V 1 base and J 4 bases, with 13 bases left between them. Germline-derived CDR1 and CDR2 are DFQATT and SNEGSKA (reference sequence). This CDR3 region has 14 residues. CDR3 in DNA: TGCAGTGCTAGAGTGCAGGGCATCACCTATGGCTACACCTTC. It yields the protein CSARVQGITYGYTF.

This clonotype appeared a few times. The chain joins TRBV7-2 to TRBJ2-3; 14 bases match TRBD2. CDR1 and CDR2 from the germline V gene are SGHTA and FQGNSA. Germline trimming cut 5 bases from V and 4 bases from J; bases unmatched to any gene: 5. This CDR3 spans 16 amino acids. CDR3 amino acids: CASSRLAGGLPDTQYF. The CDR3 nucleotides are TGTGCCAGCAGCCGACTAGCGGGGGGGCTTCCAGATACGCAGTATTTT.